Each of the 3 T cell receptor beta chains below was sequenced from the same sample in a study of PD-L1 blockade in urothelial cancer (TCRdb year 2017). Receptor libraries were prepared by the immunoSEQ multiplex PCR assay. TCRdb stores this immuneACCESS table with in-frame sequences only. Part of the clones is absent; in the studies checked, under half of the shortfall reflects unresolved V genes, and no reason is known for the rest. This sample holds about 88,000 clones; approximately 90% were observed only once. The ten largest make up 8.5% to 9.5% of the sample. The sample was PBMCs, taken around atezolizumab (anti-PD-L1) treatment. The receptor source for this set is a man in his fifties or sixties with urothelial cancer.

V and J are TRBV27 and TRBJ2-7; D possibly corresponds to TRBD2 (6 bases). The CDR3 is 16 residues long. V was trimmed by 8 bases and J by 0 bases, leaving 20 bases between them. CDR1 and CDR2 from the germline V gene are MNHEY and SMNVEV (reference sequence). CDR3 sequence: CASPLEGNPGSYEQYF. CDR3 nucleotide sequence: TGTGCCAGCCCCTTGGAGGGAAACCCTGGCTCCTACGAGCAGTACTTC.

The chain couples TRBV9 to TRBJ2-5; D might be TRBD2 (6 bases). This CDR3 contains 16 residues. Trimming took 3 bases from V and 2 from J, leaving 17 bases between them. Germline V CDR1 and CDR2: SGDLS, YYNGEE. This chain's CDR3 is CASSATLRGFQETQYF. In nucleotides, the CDR3 is TGTGCCAGCAGCGCGACCTTACGGGGGTTTCAAGAGACCCAGTACTTC.

The chain has TRBV7-9 and TRBJ2-3; TRBD2 matches 7 bases. The CDR3 runs 16 residues. Looked up from germline, CDR1 is SEHNR and CDR2 is FQNEAQ (reference sequence). V gave up 1 base and J gave up 1 base; unmatched junction bases: 5. The CDR3 sequence is CASSLGSSGGTDTQYF. CDR3 DNA: TGTGCCAGCAGCTTAGGGTCTAGCGGAGGCACAGATACGCAGTATTTT.